This T cell receptor (beta chain) comes out of a study of blood T cell repertoires in COVID-19. Study at large: The origin of the acute and convalescent COVID-19 samples was the United States, Italy and Spain. Nucleic acid was either cDNA or gDNA, and it came from T cells, B-cell-depleted T cells, or PBMCs.

Germline V CDR1 and CDR2: SGHRS, YFSETQ. The CDR3 is 14 amino acids. The V and J ends lost 4 bases and 8 bases, in that order; junction bases with no gene match: 8. Authors' methods: Cell counts per sample came from amplifying reference gene primers. Assay: immunoSEQ multiplex PCR; the TCRdb copy retains only in-frame clones and omits some. Clone size and the V and J calls come from that table; the DNA yielded D and trimming. The data contain tens of thousands of clones, under 95% of them singletons. The TCR originated in a man in his 60s with acute or convalescent COVID-19. The gene calls are TRBV5-1 and TRBJ1-4; TRBD1 aligns across 7 bases. Sequenced material: peripheral blood. CDR3: CASSLQGVGEKLFF. CDR3 coding DNA: TGCGCCAGCAGCCTTCAGGGGGTAGGGGAAAAACTGTTTTTT.